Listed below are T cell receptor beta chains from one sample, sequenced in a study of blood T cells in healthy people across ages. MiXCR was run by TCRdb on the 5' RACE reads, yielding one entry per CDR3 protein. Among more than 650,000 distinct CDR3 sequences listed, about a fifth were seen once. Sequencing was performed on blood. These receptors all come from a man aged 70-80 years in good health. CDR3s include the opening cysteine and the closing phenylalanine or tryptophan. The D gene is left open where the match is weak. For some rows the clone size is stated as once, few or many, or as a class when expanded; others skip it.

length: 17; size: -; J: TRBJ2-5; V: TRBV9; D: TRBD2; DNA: TGTGCCAGCAGCACCCGACTAGCGGGGGGAATACAAGAGACCCAGTACTTC; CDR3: CASSTRLAGGIQETQYF
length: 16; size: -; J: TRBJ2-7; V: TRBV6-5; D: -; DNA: TGTGCCAGCAGTGCCGAGGGGCGATACCTAACCTACGAGCAGTACTTC; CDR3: CASSAEGRYLTYEQYF
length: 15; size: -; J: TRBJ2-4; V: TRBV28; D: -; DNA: TGTGCCAGCCGGGACTTCACCCTAGCCAAAAACATTCAGTACTTC; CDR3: CASRDFTLAKNIQYF
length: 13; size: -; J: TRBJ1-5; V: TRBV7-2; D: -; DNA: TGTGCCAGCAGCAGTTTTAGCAATCAGCCCCAGCATTTT; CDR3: CASSSFSNQPQHF
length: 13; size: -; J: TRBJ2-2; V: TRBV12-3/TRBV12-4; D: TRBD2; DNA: TGTGCCAGCAGGGTAGCGGGGTCCGGGGAGCTGTTTTTT; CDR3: CASRVAGSGELFF
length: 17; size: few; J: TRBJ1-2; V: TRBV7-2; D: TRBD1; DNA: TGTGCCAGCAGCCCGGACCCGGGACAGACCAAGGTTTATGGCTACACCTTC; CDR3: CASSPDPGQTKVYGYTF
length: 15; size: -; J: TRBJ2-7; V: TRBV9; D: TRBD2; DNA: TGTGCCAGCAGCGTAGGACTAGCGGGGGGCTACGAGCAGTGCTTC; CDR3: CASSVGLAGGYEQCF
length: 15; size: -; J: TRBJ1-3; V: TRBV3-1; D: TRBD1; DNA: TGTGCCAGCAGCGAAGGGACAGACTCTGGAAACACCATATATTTT; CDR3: CASSEGTDSGNTIYF
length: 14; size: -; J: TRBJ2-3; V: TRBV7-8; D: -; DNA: TGTGCCAGTGTTCTAGGGATTAGCACAGATACGCAGTATTTT; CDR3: CASVLGISTDTQYF
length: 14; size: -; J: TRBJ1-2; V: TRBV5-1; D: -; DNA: TGCGCCAGCAGCTTCCCAGCCGATAACTATGGCTACACCTTC; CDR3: CASSFPADNYGYTF
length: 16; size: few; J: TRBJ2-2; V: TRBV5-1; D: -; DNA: TGCGCCAGCAGCTTGGAAGGTAGCTCGAACACCGGGGAGCTGTTTTTT; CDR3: CASSLEGSSNTGELFF
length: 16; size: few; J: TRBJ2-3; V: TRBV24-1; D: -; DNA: TGTGCCACCACACGCGGCCACCCCCCTAGCACAGATACGCAGTATTTT; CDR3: CATTRGHPPSTDTQYF
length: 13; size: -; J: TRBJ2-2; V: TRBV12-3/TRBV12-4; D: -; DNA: TGTGCCAGCAGTCAAGGAAACACCGGGGAGCTGTTTTTT; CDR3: CASSQGNTGELFF
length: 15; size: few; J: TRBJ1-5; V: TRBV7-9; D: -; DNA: TGTGCCAGCAGCAACGACGATAGGGTTAATCAGCCCCAGCATTTT; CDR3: CASSNDDRVNQPQHF
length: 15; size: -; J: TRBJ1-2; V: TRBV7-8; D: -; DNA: TGTGCCAGCAGCTTGATACCTAAGCCCACGCATGGCTACACCTTC; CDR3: CASSLIPKPTHGYTF
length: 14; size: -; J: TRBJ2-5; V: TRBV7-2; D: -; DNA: TGTGCCAGCAGCTTAGTTGGGCTAGCAGAGACCCAGTACTTC; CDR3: CASSLVGLAETQYF
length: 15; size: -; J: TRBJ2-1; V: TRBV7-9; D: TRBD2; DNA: TGTGCCAGCAGCGGGACTCGACTAGCCCACAATGAGCAGTTCTTC; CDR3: CASSGTRLAHNEQFF
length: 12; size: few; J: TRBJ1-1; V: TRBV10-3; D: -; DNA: TGTGCCATCAGTATCTCGAACACTGAAGCTTTCTTT; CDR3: CAISISNTEAFF
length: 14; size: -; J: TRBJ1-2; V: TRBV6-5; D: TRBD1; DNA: TGTGCCAGCAGTTCGGACAGGAGCTACTATGGCTACACCTTC; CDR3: CASSSDRSYYGYTF
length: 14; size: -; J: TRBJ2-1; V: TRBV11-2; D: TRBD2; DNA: TGTGCCAGCAGCTTGGGCGGGGGGGCTCATGAGCAGTTCTTC; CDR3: CASSLGGGAHEQFF
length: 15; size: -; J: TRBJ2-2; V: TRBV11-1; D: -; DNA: TGTGCCAGCACCCCCAGGAGGTTGAACACCGGGGAGCTGTTTTTT; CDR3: CASTPRRLNTGELFF
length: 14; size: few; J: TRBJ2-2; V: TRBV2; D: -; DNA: TGTGCCAGCAGCAGGACACACCAGACCGGGGAGCTGTTTTTT; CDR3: CASSRTHQTGELFF
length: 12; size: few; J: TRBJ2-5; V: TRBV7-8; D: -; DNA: TGTGCCAGCAGCTTATCGCTGCGAGAGCAGTACTTC; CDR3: CASSLSLREQYF
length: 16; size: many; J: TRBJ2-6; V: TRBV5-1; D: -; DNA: TGCGCCAGCAGCGCAAGACAGTTCTCTGGGGCCAACGTCCTGACTTTC; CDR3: CASSARQFSGANVLTF
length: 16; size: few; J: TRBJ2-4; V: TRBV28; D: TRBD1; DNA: TGTGCCAGCAGTACGGGACAGATAATAGCCAAAAACATTCAGTACTTC; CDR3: CASSTGQIIAKNIQYF
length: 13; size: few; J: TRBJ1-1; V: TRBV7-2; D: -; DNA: TGTGCCAGCACCTTAGCGCGGGACACTGAAGCTTTCTTT; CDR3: CASTLARDTEAFF
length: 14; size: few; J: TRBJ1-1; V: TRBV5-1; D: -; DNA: TGCGCCAGCAGCCAAACTTTTATGAACACTGAAGCTTTCTTT; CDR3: CASSQTFMNTEAFF